These T cell receptor beta chains were read from a single sample in a study of cytomegalovirus exposure and HLA in healthy donors. TCRdb keeps only in-frame clones here, not all; method: immunoSEQ multiplex PCR. The repertoire holds some 85,000 clones, with around three quarters as singletons. The specimen was PBMCs. The receptors were sampled from a male donor in good health and CMV-seronegative. CDR3s include the opening cysteine and the closing phenylalanine or tryptophan. The order of the fields is J gene, V gene, CDR3 protein.

J gene: TRBJ1-5
V gene: TRBV2
CDR3 protein: CASSTDYSNQPQHF

J gene: TRBJ1-1
V gene: TRBV9
CDR3 protein: CASSADTEAFF

J gene: TRBJ2-1
V gene: TRBV27
CDR3 protein: CASSSLPPGTSAHNEQFF

J gene: TRBJ2-5
V gene: TRBV5-1
CDR3 protein: CASSSRGQGGQETQYF

J gene: TRBJ1-2
V gene: TRBV7-9
CDR3 protein: CASSFNSRSNYGYTF

J gene: TRBJ2-7
V gene: TRBV11-2
CDR3 protein: CASSSLRDRRYEQYF

J gene: TRBJ1-2
V gene: TRBV6-1
CDR3 protein: CASSEVKGNYGYTF

J gene: TRBJ2-3
V gene: TRBV5-6
CDR3 protein: CASSLAGGADTQYF

J gene: TRBJ1-5
V gene: TRBV13
CDR3 protein: CASSLGPGNQPQHF

J gene: TRBJ2-1
V gene: TRBV7-9
CDR3 protein: CASSFRPAGGHNEQFF

J gene: TRBJ1-5
V gene: TRBV5-5
CDR3 protein: CASSSSPLEGNQPQHF

J gene: TRBJ1-2
V gene: TRBV19
CDR3 protein: CASSMTGGYNYGYTF

J gene: TRBJ1-1
V gene: TRBV25-1
CDR3 protein: CASSDRGQLNTEAFF

J gene: TRBJ2-2
V gene: TRBV30
CDR3 protein: CAWIRGIPNTGELFF

J gene: TRBJ1-4
V gene: TRBV6-1
CDR3 protein: CASSGWNDEKLFF

J gene: TRBJ2-7
V gene: TRBV11-3
CDR3 protein: CASSKTGSHEQYF

J gene: TRBJ1-5
V gene: TRBV30
CDR3 protein: CAWDRGNQPQHF

J gene: TRBJ2-5
V gene: TRBV7-2
CDR3 protein: CAGSLRGDQETQYF

J gene: TRBJ1-1
V gene: TRBV18
CDR3 protein: CASSPPNSGQLNTEAFF

J gene: TRBJ1-6
V gene: TRBV28
CDR3 protein: CASSTESGYNSPLHF

J gene: TRBJ2-7
V gene: TRBV10-3
CDR3 protein: CAISAQGEIYEQYF

J gene: TRBJ2-7
V gene: TRBV4-3
CDR3 protein: CASSQDLEGSKYF

J gene: TRBJ1-2
V gene: TRBV28
CDR3 protein: CASSLSSRVNYGYTF

J gene: TRBJ1-1
V gene: TRBV9
CDR3 protein: CASSVGSGALNTEAFF

J gene: TRBJ1-5
V gene: TRBV19
CDR3 protein: CASARNHRESQPQHF

J gene: TRBJ1-1
V gene: TRBV5-1
CDR3 protein: CASSLQGADTEAFF

J gene: TRBJ2-7
V gene: TRBV7-2
CDR3 protein: CASSLGGSMGEQYF